Presented here are 3 T cell receptor beta chains from one specimen sequenced in a study of shared clonotypes between healthy human individuals (dated by TCRdb to about 2020). For the CD8 naive samples, CD45RO-negative cells were positively selected for CCR7, yielding a CD45RA+CCR7+ population from which TemRA cells were excluded. Library creation used the immunoSEQ multiplex PCR assay. The source is immuneACCESS, and TCRdb retained only in-frame sequences with V and J called. Part of the clones is not carried over; for the studies checked, unresolved V genes explain less than half of this, and the remainder is unexplained. The sample data list millions of clones, and around 96% of these were observed just once. Roughly 1% of the sample comes from the top ten. Sequenced sample: naive CD8+ T cells sorted from blood. The cell subset or site label of this sample denotes: CD45RA+CCR7+. The receptors here all came from a man between 18 and 35 years old in good health.

The chain links TRBV5-1 to TRBJ1-4; perhaps TRBD1 as D (5 bases). Germline V gene sequence: CDR1 SGHRS, CDR2 YFSETQ. The CDR3 length is 14 residues. The V gene lost 1 base and the J gene lost 6 bases, with 10 bases spanning the gap. The CDR3 region has the DNA TGCGCCAGCAGCTTGTTAGGGGTGGATGAAAAACTGTTTTTT. This translates into CASSLLGVDEKLFF.

The gene calls are TRBV6-5 and TRBJ2-7; D is possibly TRBD1 (5 bases). The germline V gene has CDR1 MNHEY and CDR2 SVGAGI. This CDR3 is 15 amino acids long. The V end lost 6 bases, the J end lost 3 bases, and 18 bases lay between the germline ends. CDR3 protein: CASSPGRVRYYEQYF. The CDR3 bases are TGTGCCAGCAGCCCCGGCAGGGTGAGGTACTACGAGCAGTACTTC.

This chain uses TRBV28 with TRBJ2-6; D not resolved. The CDR3 runs 16 residues. Germline V CDR1 and CDR2: MDHEN, SYDVKM. V lost 3 bases, J lost 0 bases, and 9 bases lay in between. In DNA form, the CDR3 reads TGTGCCAGCAGTTTGAGGTGGTTCTCTGGGGCCAACGTCCTGACTTTC. Its translation: CASSLRWFSGANVLTF.